The T cell receptor (beta chain) described here comes from a study of Ad26.COV2.S vaccination and SARS-CoV-2 variants. Treatment given: roughly 18 received Ad26.COV2.S at low or high dose, single or two shots; 5 received placebo; per-sample allocation not given. Sampling happened 63 days after the first vaccine or placebo injection. An adult of 18-55 years in Boston served as donor. The vaccine antigen was prefusion-stabilized Wuhan SARS-CoV-2 spike. Libraries were prepared by immunoSEQ multiplex PCR; TCRdb keeps only in-frame clonotypes and omits some of them. The data hold around 400,000 clones, with approximately 92% observed a single time. The CDR3 loop spans 17 amino acids. Germline CDR1 and CDR2: MDHEN and SYDVKM. Trimming left V 5 bases short and J 4 bases short, with 24 bases between.

This TCR was sampled from a person between 18 and 60 years old who received the Ad26.COV2.S COVID-19 vaccine or a placebo. V and J are TRBV28 and TRBJ2-7, with D perhaps TRBD1 (6 bases). Sequencing used peripheral blood, obtained in a trial of Ad26.COV2.S vaccine versus placebo. The CDR3 reads CASSLYRVSLYPYEQYF. The DNA of the CDR3 is TGTGCCAGCAGTCTCTACAGGGTTTCCTTGTATCCGTACGAGCAGTACTTC.